Listed below are T cell receptor beta chains from one sample, sequenced in a study of blood T cell repertoires in COVID-19. Sequenced by immunoSEQ multiplex PCR; TCRdb stores in-frame clones only, minus some. The sample lists 150,000 to 200,000 clones; about 90% were seen once. The sequenced sample consisted of peripheral blood. These receptors all come from an older woman with acute or convalescent COVID-19. Each CDR3 is given with its conserved first and last residue. Fields, in order: J gene, V gene, clone size, CDR3 protein. Clone sizes are given selectively: once, few, many, or a class where the clone is expanded.

TRBJ2-7 TRBV30 - CAYGQAQGTYEQYF
TRBJ1-5 TRBV7-6 - CASSLGQGHNQPQHF
TRBJ2-3 TRBV7-6 once CASSLVAARGTDTQYF
TRBJ1-5 TRBV5-6 - CASSLGQGINQPQHF
TRBJ2-2 TRBV7-2 - CASSPSLGTVTNTGELFF
TRBJ2-3 TRBV20-1 once CSASGGSFTDTQYF
TRBJ1-5 TRBV30 once CAWDTGGPQHF
TRBJ1-1 TRBV6-5 - CASSYSRGTEAFF
TRBJ1-3 TRBV6-5 once CASSRSTDSGNTIYF
TRBJ2-1 TRBV7-9 - CASSIRLAGFDEQFF
TRBJ1-6 TRBV2 - CASSAGLSSPLHF
TRBJ1-1 TRBV2 - CASSDLWGTGLNTEAFF
TRBJ2-7 TRBV28 few CASTAGRASSYEQYF
TRBJ1-1 TRBV28 - CASSPRQLTVNTEAFF
TRBJ1-1 TRBV19 once CASSPQGAGTEAFF
TRBJ1-5 TRBV6-2/TRBV6-3 - CASSYGSRQPQHF